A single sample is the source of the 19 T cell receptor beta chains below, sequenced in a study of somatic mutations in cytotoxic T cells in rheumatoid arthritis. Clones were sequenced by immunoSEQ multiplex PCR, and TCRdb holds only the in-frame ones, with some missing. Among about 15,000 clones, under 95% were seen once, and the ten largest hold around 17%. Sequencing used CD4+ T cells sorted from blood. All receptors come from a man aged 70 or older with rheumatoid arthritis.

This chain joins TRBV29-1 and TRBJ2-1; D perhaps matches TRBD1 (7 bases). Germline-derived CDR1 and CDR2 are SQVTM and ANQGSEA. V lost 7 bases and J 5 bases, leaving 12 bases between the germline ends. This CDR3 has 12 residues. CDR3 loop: CSGGDRNNEQFF. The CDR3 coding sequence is TGCAGCGGGGGGGACAGAAACAATGAGCAGTTCTTC.

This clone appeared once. The CDR3 spells CASSPPGQGGGSYEQYF. DNA of the CDR3: TGTGCCAGCTCACCGCCGGGACAGGGAGGGGGGTCCTACGAGCAGTACTTC. The chain carries TRBV18 and TRBJ2-7; 9 nucleotides agree with TRBD1. The CDR3 contains 17 residues. With V trimmed by 3 bases and J by 1 base, 10 bases remained unmatched. Germline values: CDR1 KGHSH, CDR2 LQKENI.

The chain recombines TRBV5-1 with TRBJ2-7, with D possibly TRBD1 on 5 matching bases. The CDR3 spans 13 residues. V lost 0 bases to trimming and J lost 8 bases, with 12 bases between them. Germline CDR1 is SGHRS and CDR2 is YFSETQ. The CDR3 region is CASSLDSGAQQYF. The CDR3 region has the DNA TGCGCCAGCAGCTTGGATAGTGGGGCGCAGCAGTACTTC.

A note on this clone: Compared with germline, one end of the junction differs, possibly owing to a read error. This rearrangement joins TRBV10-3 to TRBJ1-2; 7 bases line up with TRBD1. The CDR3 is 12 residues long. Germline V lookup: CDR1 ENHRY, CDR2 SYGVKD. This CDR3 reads CAIGTVTRGYAF. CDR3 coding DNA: TGTGCCATCGGGACAGTTACACGGGGCTACGCCTTC.

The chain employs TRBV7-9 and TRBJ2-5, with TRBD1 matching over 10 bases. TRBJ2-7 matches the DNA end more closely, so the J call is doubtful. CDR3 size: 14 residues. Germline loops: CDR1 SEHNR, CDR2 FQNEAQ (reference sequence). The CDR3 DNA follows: TGTGCCAGCAGCAGAAGGGACAGGGGCCACGAGCAGTACTTC. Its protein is CASSRRDRGHEQYF.

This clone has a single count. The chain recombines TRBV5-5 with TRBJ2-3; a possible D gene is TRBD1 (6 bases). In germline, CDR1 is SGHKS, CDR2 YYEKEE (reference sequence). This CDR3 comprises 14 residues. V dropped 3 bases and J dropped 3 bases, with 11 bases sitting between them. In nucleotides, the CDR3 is TGTGCCAGCAGCTCGAGGGGGTGGACAGATACGCAGTATTTT. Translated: CASSSRGWTDTQYF.

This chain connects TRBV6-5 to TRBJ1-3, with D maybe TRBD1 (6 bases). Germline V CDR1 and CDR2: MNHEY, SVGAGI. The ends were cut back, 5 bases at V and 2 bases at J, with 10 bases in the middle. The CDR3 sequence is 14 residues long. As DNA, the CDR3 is TGTGCCAGCAGTCAAACAGGGACTGGAAACACCATATATTTT. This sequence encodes CASSQTGTGNTIYF.

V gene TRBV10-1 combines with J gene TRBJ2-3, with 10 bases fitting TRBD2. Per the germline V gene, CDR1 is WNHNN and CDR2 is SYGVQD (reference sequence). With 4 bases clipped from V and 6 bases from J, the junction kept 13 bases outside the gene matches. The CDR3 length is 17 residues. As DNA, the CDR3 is TGCGCCAGCAGTGCCCCCGGGCTAGCGGGGGCTGGGGATACGCAGTATTTT. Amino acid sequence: CASSAPGLAGAGDTQYF.

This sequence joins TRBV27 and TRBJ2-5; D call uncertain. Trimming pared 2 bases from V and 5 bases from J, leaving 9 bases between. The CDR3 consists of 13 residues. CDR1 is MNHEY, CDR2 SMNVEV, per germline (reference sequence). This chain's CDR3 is CASSLGLMETQYF. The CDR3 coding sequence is TGTGCCAGCAGTTTAGGGCTAATGGAGACCCAGTACTTC.

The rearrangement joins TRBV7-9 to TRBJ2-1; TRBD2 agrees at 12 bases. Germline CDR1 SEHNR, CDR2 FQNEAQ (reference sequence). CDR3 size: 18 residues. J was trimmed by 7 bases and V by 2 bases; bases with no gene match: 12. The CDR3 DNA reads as TGTGCCAGCAGCTTACCACCAAGACTAGCGGGGGCCCTAAATGAGCAGTTCTTC. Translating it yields CASSLPPRLAGALNEQFF.

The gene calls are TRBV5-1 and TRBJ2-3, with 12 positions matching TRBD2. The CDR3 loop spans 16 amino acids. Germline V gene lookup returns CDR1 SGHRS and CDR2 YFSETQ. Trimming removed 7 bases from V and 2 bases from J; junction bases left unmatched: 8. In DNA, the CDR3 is TGCGCCAGCCGATCAGGGACTAGCGGGCCCACAGATACGCAGTATTTT. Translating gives CASRSGTSGPTDTQYF. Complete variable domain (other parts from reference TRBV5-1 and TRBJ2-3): KAGVTQTPRYLIKTRGQQVTLSCSPISGHRSVSWYQQTPGQGLQFLFEYFSETQRNKGNFPGRFSGRQFSNSRSEMNVSTLELGDSALYLCASRSGTSGPTDTQYFGPGTRLTVL.

Written as DNA, the CDR3 is TGTGCCAGCAGCCAAGGGTTTCTATCTTACGGGGGGTTTCGAGAAAAACTGTTTTTT. This encodes CASSQGFLSYGGFREKLFF. This rearrangement joins TRBV4-2 to TRBJ1-4; maybe TRBD1 (5 bases). V gave up 1 base and J gave up 8 bases, with 26 bases separating them. Germline V gene lookup returns CDR1 LGHNA and CDR2 YNFKEQ. The CDR3 is 19 residues long.

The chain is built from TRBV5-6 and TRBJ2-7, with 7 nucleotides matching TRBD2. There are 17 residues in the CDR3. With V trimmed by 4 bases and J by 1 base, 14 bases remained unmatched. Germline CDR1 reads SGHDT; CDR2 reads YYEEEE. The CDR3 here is CASSLFGFGTTSYEQYF. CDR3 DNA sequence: TGTGCCAGCAGCCTATTCGGGTTCGGGACTACTTCCTACGAGCAGTACTTC.

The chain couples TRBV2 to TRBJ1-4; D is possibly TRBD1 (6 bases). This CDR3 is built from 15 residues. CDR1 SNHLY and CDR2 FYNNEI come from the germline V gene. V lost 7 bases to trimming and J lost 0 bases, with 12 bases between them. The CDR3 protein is CASTGTLATNEKLFF. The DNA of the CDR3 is TGTGCCAGCACCGGGACACTTGCAACTAATGAAAAACTGTTTTTT.

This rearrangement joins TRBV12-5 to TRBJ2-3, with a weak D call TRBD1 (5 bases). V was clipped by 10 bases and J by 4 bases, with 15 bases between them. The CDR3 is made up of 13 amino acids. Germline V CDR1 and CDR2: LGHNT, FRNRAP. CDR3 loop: CAIQGREADTQYF. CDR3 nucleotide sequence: TGTGCTATTCAGGGCCGCGAGGCAGATACGCAGTATTTT. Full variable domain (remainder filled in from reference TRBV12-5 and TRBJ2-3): DARVTQTPRHKVTEMGQEVTMRCQPILGHNTVFWYRQTMMQGLELLAYFRNRAPLDDSGMPKDRFSAEMPDATLATLKIQPSEPRDSAVYFCAIQGREADTQYFGPGTRLTVL.

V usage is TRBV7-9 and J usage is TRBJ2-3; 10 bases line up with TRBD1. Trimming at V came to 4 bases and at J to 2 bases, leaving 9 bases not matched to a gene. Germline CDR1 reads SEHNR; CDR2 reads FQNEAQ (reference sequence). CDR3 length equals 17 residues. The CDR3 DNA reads TGTGCCAGCAGCTCCCCCCCGGGGACAGGGGCCACAGATACGCAGTATTTT. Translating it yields CASSSPPGTGATDTQYF. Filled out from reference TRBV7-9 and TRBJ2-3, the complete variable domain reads DTGVSQNPRHKITKRGQNVTFRCDPISEHNRLYWYRQTLGQGPEFLTYFQNEAQLEKSRLLSDRFSAERPKGSFSTLEIQRTEQGDSAMYLCASSSPPGTGATDTQYFGPGTRLTVL.

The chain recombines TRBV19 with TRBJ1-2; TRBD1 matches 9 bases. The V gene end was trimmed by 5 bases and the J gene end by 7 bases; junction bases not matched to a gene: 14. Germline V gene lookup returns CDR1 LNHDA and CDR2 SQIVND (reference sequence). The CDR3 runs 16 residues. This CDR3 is CASSSSWGQGEGGYTF. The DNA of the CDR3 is TGTGCCAGTAGTTCCTCCTGGGGACAGGGAGAGGGTGGCTACACCTTC.

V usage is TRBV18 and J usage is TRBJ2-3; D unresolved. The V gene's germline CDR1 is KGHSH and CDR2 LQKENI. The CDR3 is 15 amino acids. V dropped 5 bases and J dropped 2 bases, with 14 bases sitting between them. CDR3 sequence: CASSFWQKPTDTQYF. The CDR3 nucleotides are TGTGCCAGCTCATTCTGGCAGAAACCCACAGATACGCAGTATTTT.

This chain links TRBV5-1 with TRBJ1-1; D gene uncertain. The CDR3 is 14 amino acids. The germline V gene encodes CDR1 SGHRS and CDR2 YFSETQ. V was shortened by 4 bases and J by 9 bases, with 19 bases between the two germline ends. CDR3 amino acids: CASSPRGGGLKAFF. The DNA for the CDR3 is TGCGCCAGCAGCCCCCGTGGTGGAGGATTAAAAGCTTTCTTT.